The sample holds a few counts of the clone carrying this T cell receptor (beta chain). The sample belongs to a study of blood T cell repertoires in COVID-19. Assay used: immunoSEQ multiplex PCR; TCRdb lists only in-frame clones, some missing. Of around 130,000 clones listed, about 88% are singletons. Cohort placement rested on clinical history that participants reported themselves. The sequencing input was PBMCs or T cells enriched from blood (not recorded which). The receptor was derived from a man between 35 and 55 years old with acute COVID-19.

CDR3 nucleotides: TGTGCCAGCAGTTTGGACTACCTCGGCTACACCTTC. It encodes CASSLDYLGYTF. This sequence joins TRBV12-3 or TRBV12-4 and TRBJ1-2; no clear D. The CDR3 consists of 12 residues. Trimming removed 3 bases at V and 8 bases at J, with 10 bases between.